The T cell receptor beta chain under discussion was sequenced for a study of molecular identifiers for immune sequencing clone quantification. In its sample, this clonotype was seen many times. The CDR3 length is 13 residues. V lost 3 bases, J lost 5 bases, and 10 bases lay in between. Germline values: CDR1 MDHEN, CDR2 SYDVKM. The naive CD8 libraries originated from between roughly 20,000 and 1,000,000 sorted cells and drew on 10%, 30% or 50% RNA. Via MiXCR, TCRdb re-called the PCR reads, giving one row per CDR3 protein. Of about 320,000 distinct CDR3 sequences listed, about 21% were seen once; the top ten hold approximately 0.84%.

This chain joins TRBV28 and TRBJ1-1; D is unresolved. Source material: naive CD8+ T cells from blood, with Jurkat cell RNA spiked in. The subset was: FACS-sorted CD8+CD4-CCR7+CD45RA+ naive T cells. The origin of this receptor is a human donor in good health. Some libraries in this study had Jurkat cell RNA spiked in. The CDR3 DNA reads as TGTGCCAGCAGTTTTCGGGGAAGAACTGAAGCTTTCTTT. Its protein product is CASSFRGRTEAFF.